A single sample gave rise to the 3 T cell receptor beta chains below, sequenced in a study of cytomegalovirus exposure and HLA in healthy donors. This PCR relied on a set of 60 Vbeta primers and 13 Jbeta primers. Measured with immunoSEQ multiplex PCR; TCRdb has only the in-frame clones, and not every one. The sample consists of over 130,000 clones, around 75% of them appearing once. The sample consisted of PBMCs. The source of these receptors is a human donor in good health.

This clone was recorded a few times. The CDR3 DNA is TGCGCCAGCAGCTTGGGCCCTACCTACGAGCAGTACTTC. This gives the protein CASSLGPTYEQYF. The chain links TRBV5-1 to TRBJ2-7; no firm D call. V was pared by 0 bases and J by 2 bases, with 6 bases between. The CDR3 spans 13 residues. Per germline, CDR1 SGHRS and CDR2 YFSETQ.

This chain links TRBV30 with TRBJ1-2; no clear D. In germline, CDR1 is GTSNPN, CDR2 SVGIG (reference sequence). Trimming took off 5 bases at V and 4 bases at J, with 23 bases between the two ends. CDR3 size: 16 residues. CDR3 coding DNA: TGTGCCTGGCGGGAAGGAGGAAATGCCCTCGCCTATGGCTACACCTTC. Protein product: CAWREGGNALAYGYTF.

The chain carries TRBV29-1 and TRBJ2-7, with D possibly being TRBD1 (6 bases). V gave up 1 base and J gave up 1 base, with 11 bases separating them. The CDR3 length is 14 residues. In germline, CDR1 is SQVTM, CDR2 ANQGSEA. The CDR3 coding sequence is TGCAGCGTTGAAGGACAGGAGAAATCCTACGAGCAGTACTTC. Translating it yields CSVEGQEKSYEQYF.